This entry describes one T cell receptor beta chain. The antigen is not known. The data were obtained in a study of early T cells in non-severe SARS-CoV-2 infection. Study background: Sequencing was performed on bulk RNA from unsorted whole blood, leaving chains unpaired. Whole-study findings and limits: Missing private and CD4 specificities, VDJdb matching favored anti-spike CD8 responses.

Researchers tagged individual cDNA molecules with unique molecular identifiers. TCRdb itself ran the 5' RACE reads through MiXCR, one entry per CDR3 protein. This sample has roughly 88,000 distinct CDR3 sequences, with about 14% found just once. Sample: whole blood. This receptor was obtained from an adult who was a healthcare worker with PCR-confirmed SARS-CoV-2 infection or an uninfected control (not recorded which).

For the CDR3, the DNA is TGTGCCAGCAGTTTCCAAAAAGGGACAGGAGCCACCTACGAGCAGTACTTC. This translates into CASSFQKGTGATYEQYF. V and J are TRBV27 and TRBJ2-7; TRBD1 aligns across 8 bases. With 3 bases clipped from V and 2 bases from J, the junction kept 12 bases outside the gene matches. This CDR3 is 17 amino acids long. Looked up from germline, CDR1 is MNHEY and CDR2 is SMNVEV (reference sequence).